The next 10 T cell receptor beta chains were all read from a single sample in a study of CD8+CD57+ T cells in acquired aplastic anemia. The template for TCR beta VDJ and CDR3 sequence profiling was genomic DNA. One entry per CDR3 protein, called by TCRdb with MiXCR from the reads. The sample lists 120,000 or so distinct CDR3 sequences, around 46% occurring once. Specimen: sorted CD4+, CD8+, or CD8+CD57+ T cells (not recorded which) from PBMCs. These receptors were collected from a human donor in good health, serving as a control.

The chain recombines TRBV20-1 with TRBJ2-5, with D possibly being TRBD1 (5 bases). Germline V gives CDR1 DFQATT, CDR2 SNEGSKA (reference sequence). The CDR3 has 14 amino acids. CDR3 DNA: TGCAGCGCGCATGGCTGGCAGGGCCAAGAGACCCAGTACTTC. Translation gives CSAHGWQGQETQYF.

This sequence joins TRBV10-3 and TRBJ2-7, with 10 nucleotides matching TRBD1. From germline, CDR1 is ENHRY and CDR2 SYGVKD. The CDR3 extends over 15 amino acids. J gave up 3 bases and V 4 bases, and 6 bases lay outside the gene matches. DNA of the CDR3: TGTGCCATCAGTGGGGGGGACAGGGGAATCTACGAGCAGTACTTC. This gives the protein CAISGGDRGIYEQYF.

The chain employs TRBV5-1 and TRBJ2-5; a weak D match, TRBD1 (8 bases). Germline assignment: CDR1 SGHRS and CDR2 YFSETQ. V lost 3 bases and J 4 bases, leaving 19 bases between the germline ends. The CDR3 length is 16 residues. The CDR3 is CASSSGQGGVGETQYF. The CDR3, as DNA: TGCGCCAGCAGCTCAGGACAGGGAGGGGTTGGAGAGACCCAGTACTTC. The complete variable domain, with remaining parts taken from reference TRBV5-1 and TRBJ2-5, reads KAGVTQTPRYLIKTRGQQVTLSCSPISGHRSVSWYQQTPGQGLQFLFEYFSETQRNKGNFPGRFSGRQFSNSRSEMNVSTLELGDSALYLCASSSGQGGVGETQYFGPGTRLLVL.

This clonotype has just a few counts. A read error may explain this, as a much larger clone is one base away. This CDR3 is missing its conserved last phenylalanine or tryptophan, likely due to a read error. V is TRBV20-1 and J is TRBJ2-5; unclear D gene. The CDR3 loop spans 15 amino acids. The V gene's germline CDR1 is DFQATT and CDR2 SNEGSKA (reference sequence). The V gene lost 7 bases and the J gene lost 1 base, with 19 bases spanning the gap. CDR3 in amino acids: CSVRKTLGPQETQYI. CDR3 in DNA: TGCAGTGTCAGAAAAACCCTCGGGCCCCAAGAGACCCAGTACATC.

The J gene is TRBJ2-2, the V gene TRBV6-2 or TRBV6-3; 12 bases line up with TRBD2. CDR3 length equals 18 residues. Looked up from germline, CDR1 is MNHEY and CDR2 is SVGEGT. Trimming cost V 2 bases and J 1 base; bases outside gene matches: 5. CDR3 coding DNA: TGTGCCAGCAGTTACCCCTCTAGCGGGGGGGTGAACACCGGGGAGCTGTTTTTT. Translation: CASSYPSSGGVNTGELFF.

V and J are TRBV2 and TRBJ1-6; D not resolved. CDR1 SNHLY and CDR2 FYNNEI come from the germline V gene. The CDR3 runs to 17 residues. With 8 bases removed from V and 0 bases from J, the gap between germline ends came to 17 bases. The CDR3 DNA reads TGTGCCAGCGGGGAGAGGACGGGGAGCTCCTATAATTCACCCCTCCACTTT. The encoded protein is CASGERTGSSYNSPLHF.

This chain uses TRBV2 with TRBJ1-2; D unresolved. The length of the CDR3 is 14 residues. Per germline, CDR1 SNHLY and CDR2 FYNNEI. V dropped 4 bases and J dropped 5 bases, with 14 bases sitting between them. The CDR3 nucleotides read TGTGCCAGCAGTGGAGCGCCCGACGGTTATGGCTACACCTTC. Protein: CASSGAPDGYGYTF. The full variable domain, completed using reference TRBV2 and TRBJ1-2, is EPEVTQTPSHQVTQMGQEVILRCVPISNHLYFYWYRQILGQKVEFLVSFYNNEISEKSEIFDDQFSVERPDGSNFTLKIRSTKLEDSAMYFCASSGAPDGYGYTFGSGTRLTVV.

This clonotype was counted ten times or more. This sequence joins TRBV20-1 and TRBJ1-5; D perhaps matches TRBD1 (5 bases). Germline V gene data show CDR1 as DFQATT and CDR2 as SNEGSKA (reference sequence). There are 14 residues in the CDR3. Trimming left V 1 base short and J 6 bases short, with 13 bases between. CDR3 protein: CSARAEGRTQPQHF. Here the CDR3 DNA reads TGCAGTGCTAGAGCTGAGGGGAGGACTCAGCCCCAGCATTTT.

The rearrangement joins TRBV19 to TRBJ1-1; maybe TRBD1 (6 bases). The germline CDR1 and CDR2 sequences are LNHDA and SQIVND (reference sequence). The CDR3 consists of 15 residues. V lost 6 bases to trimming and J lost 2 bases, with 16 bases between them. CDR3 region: CASRPIGGRNTEAFF. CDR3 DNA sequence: TGTGCCAGTAGGCCGATCGGGGGGCGAAACACTGAAGCTTTCTTT.

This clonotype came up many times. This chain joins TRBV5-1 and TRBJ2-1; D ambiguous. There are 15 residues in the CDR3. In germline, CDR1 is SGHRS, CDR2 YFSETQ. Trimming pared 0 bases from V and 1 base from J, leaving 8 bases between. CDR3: CASSLARQSYNEQFF. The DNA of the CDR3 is TGCGCCAGCAGCTTGGCAAGGCAGTCCTACAATGAGCAGTTCTTC.